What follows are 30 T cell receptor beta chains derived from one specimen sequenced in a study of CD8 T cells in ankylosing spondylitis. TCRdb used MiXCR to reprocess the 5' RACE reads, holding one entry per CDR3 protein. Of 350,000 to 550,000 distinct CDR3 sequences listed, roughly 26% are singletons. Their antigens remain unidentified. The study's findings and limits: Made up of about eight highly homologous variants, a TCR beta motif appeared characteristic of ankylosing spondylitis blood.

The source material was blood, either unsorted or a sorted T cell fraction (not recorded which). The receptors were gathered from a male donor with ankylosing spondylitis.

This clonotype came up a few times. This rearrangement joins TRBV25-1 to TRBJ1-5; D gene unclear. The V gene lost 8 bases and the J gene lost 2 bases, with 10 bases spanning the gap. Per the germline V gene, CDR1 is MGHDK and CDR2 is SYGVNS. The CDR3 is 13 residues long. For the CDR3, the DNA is TGTGCCAGCGGAACCGTAGGCAATCAGCCCCAGCATTTT. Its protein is CASGTVGNQPQHF.

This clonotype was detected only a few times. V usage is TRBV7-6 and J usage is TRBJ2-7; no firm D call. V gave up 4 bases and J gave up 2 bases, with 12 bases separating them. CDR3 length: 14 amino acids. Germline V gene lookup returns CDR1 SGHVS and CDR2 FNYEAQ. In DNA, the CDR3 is TGTGCCAGCAGCTCCACGTGGGGAACCTACGAGCAGTACTTC. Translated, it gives CASSSTWGTYEQYF.

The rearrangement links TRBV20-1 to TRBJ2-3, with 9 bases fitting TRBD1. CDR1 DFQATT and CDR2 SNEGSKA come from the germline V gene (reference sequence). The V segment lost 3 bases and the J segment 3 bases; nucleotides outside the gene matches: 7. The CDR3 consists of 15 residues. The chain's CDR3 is CSARAGTGITDTQYF. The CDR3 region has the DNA TGCAGTGCTAGGGCCGGGACAGGGATAACAGATACGCAGTATTTT.

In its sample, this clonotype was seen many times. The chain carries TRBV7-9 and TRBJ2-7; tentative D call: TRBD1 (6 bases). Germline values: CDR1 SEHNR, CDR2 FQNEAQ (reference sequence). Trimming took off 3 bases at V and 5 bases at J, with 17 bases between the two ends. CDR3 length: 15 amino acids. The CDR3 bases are TGTGCCAGCAGCTTGGGGTCCGGGGACACCCACGAGCAGTACTTC. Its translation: CASSLGSGDTHEQYF.

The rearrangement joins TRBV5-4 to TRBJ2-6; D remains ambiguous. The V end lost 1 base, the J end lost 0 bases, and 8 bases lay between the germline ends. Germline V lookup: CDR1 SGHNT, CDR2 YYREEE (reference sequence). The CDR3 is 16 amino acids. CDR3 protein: CASSLSRASGANVLTF. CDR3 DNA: TGTGCCAGCAGCTTGAGTCGAGCCTCTGGGGCCAACGTCCTGACTTTC.

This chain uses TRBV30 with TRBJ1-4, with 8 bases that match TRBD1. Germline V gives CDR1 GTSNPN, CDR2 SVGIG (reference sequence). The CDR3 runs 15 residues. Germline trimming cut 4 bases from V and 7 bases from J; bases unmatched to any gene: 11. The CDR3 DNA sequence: TGTGCCTGGAATCAGCCGGACAGGGCTCGTGAAAAACTGTTTTTT. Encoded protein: CAWNQPDRAREKLFF.

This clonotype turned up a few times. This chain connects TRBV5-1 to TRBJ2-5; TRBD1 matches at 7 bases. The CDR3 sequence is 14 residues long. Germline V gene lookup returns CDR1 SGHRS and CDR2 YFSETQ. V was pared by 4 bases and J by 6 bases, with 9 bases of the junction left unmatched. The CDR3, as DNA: TGCGCCAGCAGCGTAAACAGGGGACCGAAGACCCAGTACTTC. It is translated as CASSVNRGPKTQYF.

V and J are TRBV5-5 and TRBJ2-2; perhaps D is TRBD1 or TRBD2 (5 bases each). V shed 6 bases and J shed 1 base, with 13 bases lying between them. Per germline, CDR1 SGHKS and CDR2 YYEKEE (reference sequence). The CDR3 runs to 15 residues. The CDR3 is CASTGTTGNTGELFF. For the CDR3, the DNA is TGTGCCAGCACCGGGACGACCGGGAACACCGGGGAGCTGTTTTTT.

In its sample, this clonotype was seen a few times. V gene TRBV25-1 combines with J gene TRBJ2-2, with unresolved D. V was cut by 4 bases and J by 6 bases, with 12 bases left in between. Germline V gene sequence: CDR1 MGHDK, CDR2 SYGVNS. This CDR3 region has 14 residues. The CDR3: CASSVDTFPGELFF. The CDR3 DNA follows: TGTGCCAGCAGTGTTGACACCTTCCCCGGGGAGCTGTTTTTT.

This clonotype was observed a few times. CDR3 sequence reads: CATTDSDTGELFF. In DNA form, the CDR3 reads TGCGCCACCACGGACTCGGACACCGGGGAGCTGTTTTTT. This sequence joins TRBV5-1 and TRBJ2-2, with D perhaps TRBD2 (5 bases). V lost 9 bases to trimming and J lost 3 bases, with 12 bases between them. This CDR3 contains 13 residues. CDR1 SGHRS and CDR2 YFSETQ come from the germline V gene. Filled out from reference TRBV5-1 and TRBJ2-2, the complete variable domain reads KAGVTQTPRYLIKTRGQQVTLSCSPISGHRSVSWYQQTPGQGLQFLFEYFSETQRNKGNFPGRFSGRQFSNSRSEMNVSTLELGDSALYLCATTDSDTGELFFGEGSRLTVL.

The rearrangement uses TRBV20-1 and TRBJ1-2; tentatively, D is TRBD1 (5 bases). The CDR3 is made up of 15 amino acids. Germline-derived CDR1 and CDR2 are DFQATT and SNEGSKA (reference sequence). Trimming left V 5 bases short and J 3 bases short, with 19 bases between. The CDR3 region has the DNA TGCAGTGCTCAACGGGGGGTTACTAACTACTATGGCTACACCTTC. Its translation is CSAQRGVTNYYGYTF.

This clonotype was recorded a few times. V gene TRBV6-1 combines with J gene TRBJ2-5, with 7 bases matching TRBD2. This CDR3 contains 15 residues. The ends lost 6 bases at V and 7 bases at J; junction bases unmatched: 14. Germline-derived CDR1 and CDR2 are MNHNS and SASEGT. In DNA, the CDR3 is TGTGCCAGCAGAAAGACTAGCAGCCAAGAACGGACCCAGTACTTC. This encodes CASRKTSSQERTQYF.

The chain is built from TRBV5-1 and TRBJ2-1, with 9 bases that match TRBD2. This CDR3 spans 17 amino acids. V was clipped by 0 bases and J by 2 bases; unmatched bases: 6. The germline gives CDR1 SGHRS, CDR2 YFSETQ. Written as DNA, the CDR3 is TGCGCCAGCAGCTTGGAGGGCGGGAGGGCCGCCTACAATGAGCAGTTCTTC. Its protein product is CASSLEGGRAAYNEQFF.

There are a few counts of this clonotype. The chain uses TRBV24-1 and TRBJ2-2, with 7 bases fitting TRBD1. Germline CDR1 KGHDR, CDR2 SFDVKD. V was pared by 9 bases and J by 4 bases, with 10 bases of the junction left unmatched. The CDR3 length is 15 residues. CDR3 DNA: TGTGCCACCGGTCAACAGGGGTATCCCACCGGGGAGCTGTTTTTT. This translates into CATGQQGYPTGELFF.

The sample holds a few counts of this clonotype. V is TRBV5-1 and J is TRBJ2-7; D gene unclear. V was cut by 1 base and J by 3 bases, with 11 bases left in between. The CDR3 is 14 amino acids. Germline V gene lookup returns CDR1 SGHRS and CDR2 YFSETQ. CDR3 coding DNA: TGCGCCAGCAGCTTGACGCGGCCAGGCTACGAGCAGTACTTC. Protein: CASSLTRPGYEQYF.

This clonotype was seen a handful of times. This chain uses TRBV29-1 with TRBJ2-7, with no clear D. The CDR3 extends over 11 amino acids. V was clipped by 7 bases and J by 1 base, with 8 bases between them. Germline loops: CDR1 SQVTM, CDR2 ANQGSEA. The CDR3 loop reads CSATHSYEQYF. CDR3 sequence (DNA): TGCAGCGCTACTCATTCCTACGAGCAGTACTTC.

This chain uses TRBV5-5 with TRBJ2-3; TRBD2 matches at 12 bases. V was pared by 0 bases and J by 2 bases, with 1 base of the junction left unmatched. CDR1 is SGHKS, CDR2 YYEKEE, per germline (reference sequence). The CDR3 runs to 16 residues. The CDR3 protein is CASSLGLAGATDTQYF. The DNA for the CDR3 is TGTGCCAGCAGCTTGGGACTAGCGGGAGCCACAGATACGCAGTATTTT.

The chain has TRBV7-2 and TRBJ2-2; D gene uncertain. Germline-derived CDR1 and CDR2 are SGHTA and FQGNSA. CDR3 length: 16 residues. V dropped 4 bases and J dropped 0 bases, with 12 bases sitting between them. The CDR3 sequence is CASSSHILANTGELFF. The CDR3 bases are TGTGCCAGCAGCTCGCATATCCTAGCGAACACCGGGGAGCTGTTTTTT.

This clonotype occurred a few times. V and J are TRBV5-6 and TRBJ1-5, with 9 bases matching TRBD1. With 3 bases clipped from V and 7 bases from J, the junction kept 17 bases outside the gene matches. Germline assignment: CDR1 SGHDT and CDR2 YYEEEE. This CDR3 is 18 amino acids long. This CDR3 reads CASSSYYSTGGGLQPQHF. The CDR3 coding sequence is TGTGCCAGCAGCTCGTATTATAGTACAGGGGGCGGTTTGCAGCCCCAGCATTTT.

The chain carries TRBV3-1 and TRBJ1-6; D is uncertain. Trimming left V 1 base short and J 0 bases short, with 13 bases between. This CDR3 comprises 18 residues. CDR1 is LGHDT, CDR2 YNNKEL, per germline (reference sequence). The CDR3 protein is CASSQGAGSSSYNSPLHF. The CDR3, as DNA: TGTGCCAGCAGCCAAGGGGCGGGATCTAGCTCCTATAATTCACCCCTCCACTTT.

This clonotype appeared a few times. The CDR3 protein is CASSLVGTGGMGEAFF. The CDR3 region has the DNA TGCGCCAGCAGCTTGGTAGGGACAGGGGGCATGGGGGAAGCTTTCTTT. The chain combines TRBV5-1 with TRBJ1-1; TRBD1 matches at 12 bases. V was clipped by 0 bases and J by 8 bases; unmatched bases: 8. Germline loops: CDR1 SGHRS, CDR2 YFSETQ. The CDR3 contains 16 residues.

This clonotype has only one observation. CDR3 DNA: TGTGCCAGCAGCGGGACATTCTACACTGAAGCTTTCTTT. Translating it yields CASSGTFYTEAFF. V and J are TRBV9 and TRBJ1-1, with D perhaps matching TRBD1 (5 bases). Between the trimmed V and J ends, which lost 3 bases and 3 bases, there was a span of 9 bases. The germline gives CDR1 SGDLS, CDR2 YYNGEE. This CDR3 comprises 13 residues.

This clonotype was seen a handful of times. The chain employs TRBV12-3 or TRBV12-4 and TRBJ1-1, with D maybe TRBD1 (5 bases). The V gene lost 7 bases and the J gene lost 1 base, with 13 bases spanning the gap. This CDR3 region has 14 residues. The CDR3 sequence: CASNQGGANTEAFF. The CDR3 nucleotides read TGTGCCAGCAATCAGGGAGGCGCGAACACTGAAGCTTTCTTT.

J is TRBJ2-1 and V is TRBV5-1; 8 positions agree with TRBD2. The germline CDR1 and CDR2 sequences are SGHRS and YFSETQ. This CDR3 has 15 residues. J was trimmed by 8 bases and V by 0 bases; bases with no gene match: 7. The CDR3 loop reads CASSLASGGPYEQFF. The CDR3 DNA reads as TGCGCCAGCAGCTTGGCCTCGGGAGGGCCCTATGAGCAGTTCTTC.

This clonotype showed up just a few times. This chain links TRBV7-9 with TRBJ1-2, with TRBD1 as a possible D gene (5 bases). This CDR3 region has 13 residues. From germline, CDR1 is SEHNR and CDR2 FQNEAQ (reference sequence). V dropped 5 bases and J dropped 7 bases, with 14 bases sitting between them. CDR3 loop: CASSPGQEAGYTF. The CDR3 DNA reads TGTGCCAGCAGCCCAGGACAAGAGGCTGGCTACACCTTC.

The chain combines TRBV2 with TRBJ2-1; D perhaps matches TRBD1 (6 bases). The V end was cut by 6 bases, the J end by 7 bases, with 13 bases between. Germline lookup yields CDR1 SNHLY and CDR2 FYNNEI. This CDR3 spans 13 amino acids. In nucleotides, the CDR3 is TGTGCCAGCAGGCGGCAGGGGATGAATGAGCAGTTCTTC. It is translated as CASRRQGMNEQFF.

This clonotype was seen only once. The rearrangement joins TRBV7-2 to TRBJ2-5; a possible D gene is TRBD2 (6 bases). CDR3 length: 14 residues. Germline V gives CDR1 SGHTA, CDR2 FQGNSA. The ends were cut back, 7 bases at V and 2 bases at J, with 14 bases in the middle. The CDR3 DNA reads TGTGCCAGCAACCCGGGACTTACGCAAGAGACCCAGTACTTC. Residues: CASNPGLTQETQYF. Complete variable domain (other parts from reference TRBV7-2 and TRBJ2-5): GAGVSQSPSNKVTEKGKDVELRCDPISGHTALYWYRQSLGQGLEFLIYFQGNSAPDKSGLPSDRFSAERTGGSVSTLTIQRTQQEDSAVYLCASNPGLTQETQYFGPGTRLLVL.

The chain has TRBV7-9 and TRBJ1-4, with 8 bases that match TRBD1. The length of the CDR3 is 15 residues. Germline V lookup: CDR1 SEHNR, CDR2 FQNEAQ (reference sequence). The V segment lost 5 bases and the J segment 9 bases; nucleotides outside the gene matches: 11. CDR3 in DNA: TGTGCCAGCAGCGCAGGACAGGGCGAGATTAAAAAACTGTTTTTT. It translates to CASSAGQGEIKKLFF.

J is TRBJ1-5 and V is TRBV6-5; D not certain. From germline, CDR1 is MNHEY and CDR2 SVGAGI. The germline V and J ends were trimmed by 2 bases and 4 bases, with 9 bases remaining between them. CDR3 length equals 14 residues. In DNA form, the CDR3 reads TGTGCCAGCAGTTACAATATTCGGAATCAGCCCCAGCATTTT. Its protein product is CASSYNIRNQPQHF.

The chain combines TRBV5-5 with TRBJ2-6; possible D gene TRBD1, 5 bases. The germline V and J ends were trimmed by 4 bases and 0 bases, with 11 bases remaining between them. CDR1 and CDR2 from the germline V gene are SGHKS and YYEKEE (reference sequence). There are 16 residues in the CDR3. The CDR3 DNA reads TGTGCCAGCAGCCCTATAGGGGACTCTGGGGCCAACGTCCTGACTTTC. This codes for CASSPIGDSGANVLTF.